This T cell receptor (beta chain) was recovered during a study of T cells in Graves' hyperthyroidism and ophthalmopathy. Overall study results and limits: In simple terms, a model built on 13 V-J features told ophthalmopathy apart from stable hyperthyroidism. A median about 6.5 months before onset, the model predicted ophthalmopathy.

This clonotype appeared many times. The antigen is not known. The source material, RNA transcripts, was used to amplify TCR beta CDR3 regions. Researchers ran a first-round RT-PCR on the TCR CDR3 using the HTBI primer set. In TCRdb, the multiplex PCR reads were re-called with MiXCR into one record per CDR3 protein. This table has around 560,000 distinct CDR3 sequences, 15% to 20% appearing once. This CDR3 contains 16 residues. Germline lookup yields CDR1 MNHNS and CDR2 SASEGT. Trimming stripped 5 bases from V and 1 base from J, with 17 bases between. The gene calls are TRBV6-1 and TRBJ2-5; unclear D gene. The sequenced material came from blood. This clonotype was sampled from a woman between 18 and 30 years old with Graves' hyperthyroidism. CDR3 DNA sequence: TGTGCCAGCAGTACCGAGGCCCTGACCATCCAAGAGACCCAGTACTTC. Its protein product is CASSTEALTIQETQYF.